Listed here are 26 T cell receptor beta chains from one sample, sequenced in a study of cytomegalovirus exposure and HLA in healthy donors. Repertoires were generated with immunoSEQ multiplex PCR, while TCRdb's copy carries only in-frame clones and drops some. The data show some 120,000 clones, roughly 86% seen once. The sample was PBMCs. These receptors were collected from a young man in good health and CMV-seronegative.

This rearrangement joins TRBV2 to TRBJ2-3, with 10 bases matching TRBD2. There are 13 residues in the CDR3. CDR1 SNHLY and CDR2 FYNNEI come from the germline V gene. Trimming removed 8 bases from V and 5 bases from J; junction bases left unmatched: 4. For the CDR3, the DNA is TGTGCCAGCGGGGGACTAGCGTTAGATACGCAGTATTTT. Its translation: CASGGLALDTQYF. Full variable domain (rest looked up from reference TRBV2 and TRBJ2-3): EPEVTQTPSHQVTQMGQEVILRCVPISNHLYFYWYRQILGQKVEFLVSFYNNEISEKSEIFDDQFSVERPDGSNFTLKIRSTKLEDSAMYFCASGGLALDTQYFGPGTRLTVL.

The chain combines TRBV7-3 with TRBJ2-1; 9 bases are a match to TRBD1. Germline V lookup: CDR1 SGHTA, CDR2 FQGTGA. The trim removed 2 bases at V and 6 bases at J, leaving 5 bases unmatched. The CDR3 runs to 15 residues. The CDR3 DNA reads as TGTGCCAGCAGCTTACAACAGGGGGCCCCCAATGAGCAGTTCTTC. Its translation is CASSLQQGAPNEQFF.

The chain couples TRBV5-5 to TRBJ1-4; a weak D match, TRBD1 (5 bases). CDR3 length: 20 amino acids. The V and J ends lost 2 bases and 5 bases respectively, with 28 bases between them. Germline V CDR1 and CDR2: SGHKS, YYEKEE (reference sequence). This chain's CDR3 is CASSLSGGGFAADRNEKLFF. CDR3 DNA: TGTGCCAGCAGCTTAAGCGGCGGAGGGTTCGCCGCCGACAGAAATGAAAAACTGTTTTTT.

The CDR3 nucleotides read TGTGTCAGAAGCTTAGTCTCGGTCGGCGAGCAGTACTTC. Protein: CVRSLVSVGEQYF. The rearrangement uses TRBV7-5 and TRBJ2-7; no check of the table's D call, TRBD2, against the DNA was made. TRBV7-5 is given as a pseudogene. The CDR3 spans 13 residues.

V and J are TRBV5-1 and TRBJ1-1, with 10 bases identical to TRBD1. Trimming at V came to 0 bases and at J to 4 bases, leaving 9 bases not matched to a gene. From germline, CDR1 is SGHRS and CDR2 YFSETQ. This CDR3 has 17 amino acids. CDR3 region: CASSLAFGTGAGTEAFF. CDR3 sequence (DNA): TGCGCCAGCAGCTTGGCCTTTGGGACAGGGGCTGGCACTGAAGCTTTCTTT.

The gene calls are TRBV2 and TRBJ2-2; tentative D call: TRBD1 (6 bases). The CDR3 extends over 14 amino acids. Trimming pared 9 bases from V and 5 bases from J, leaving 16 bases between. Germline assignment: CDR1 SNHLY and CDR2 FYNNEI. In DNA form, the CDR3 reads TGTGCCAGTAACAGGGATCCTCCGACCGGGGAGCTGTTTTTT. Translating gives CASNRDPPTGELFF.

The V and J genes are TRBV7-9 and TRBJ2-7; 12 positions match TRBD2. This CDR3 comprises 15 residues. The V gene end was trimmed by 4 bases and the J gene end by 5 bases; junction bases not matched to a gene: 6. Germline CDR1 reads SEHNR; CDR2 reads FQNEAQ (reference sequence). The CDR3 region has the DNA TGTGCCAGCAGCTGGGGTCTAGCGGGAGGGGACGAGCAGTACTTC. As protein: CASSWGLAGGDEQYF. Drawing the rest from reference TRBV7-9 and TRBJ2-7, the complete variable domain is DTGVSQNPRHKITKRGQNVTFRCDPISEHNRLYWYRQTLGQGPEFLTYFQNEAQLEKSRLLSDRFSAERPKGSFSTLEIQRTEQGDSAMYLCASSWGLAGGDEQYFGPGTRLTVT.

The V gene is TRBV27, the J gene TRBJ1-2; D is uncertain. Per the germline V gene, CDR1 is MNHEY and CDR2 is SMNVEV (reference sequence). V shed 6 bases and J shed 0 bases, with 14 bases lying between them. The CDR3 length is 15 residues. CDR3 sequence reads: CASRAGTPSNYGYTF. The CDR3 DNA reads as TGTGCCAGCAGGGCAGGAACTCCCTCTAACTATGGCTACACCTTC.

The V and J genes are TRBV30 and TRBJ2-7; the match to TRBD1 covers 9 bases. CDR3 size: 12 residues. V trimming: 0 bases; J trimming: 9 bases; junction bases outside the gene matches: 3. The germline CDR1 and CDR2 sequences are GTSNPN and SVGIG (reference sequence). The CDR3 sequence: CAWSVQGAMQYF. CDR3 DNA sequence: TGTGCCTGGAGTGTACAGGGGGCGATGCAGTACTTC.

The rearrangement joins TRBV6-6 to TRBJ1-1; tentatively, D is TRBD1 (5 bases). This CDR3 has 13 amino acids. Per the germline V gene, CDR1 is MNHNY and CDR2 is SVGAGI (reference sequence). V was trimmed by 4 bases and J by 2 bases, leaving 8 bases between them. CDR3 sequence reads: CASSSQGNTEAFF. For the CDR3, the DNA is TGTGCCAGCAGTTCCCAGGGAAACACTGAAGCTTTCTTT.

V and J are TRBV9 and TRBJ2-5; 7 positions match TRBD2. With V trimmed by 2 bases and J by 2 bases, 6 bases remained unmatched. The CDR3 covers 15 residues. The germline V gene has CDR1 SGDLS and CDR2 YYNGEE. The CDR3 region has the DNA TGTGCCAGCAGCGTGTCTCTAGCGGTACAAGAGACCCAGTACTTC. Translating gives CASSVSLAVQETQYF.

The CDR3 reads CAIRRGLAGGFKTYEQYF. CDR3 bases: TGTGCCATCAGGAGGGGACTAGCGGGAGGGTTTAAAACCTACGAGCAGTACTTC. The V call is TRBV10-3, the J call TRBJ2-7; 16 bases align to TRBD2. The CDR3 is 18 amino acids. Germline V lookup: CDR1 ENHRY, CDR2 SYGVKD. V shed 6 bases and J 2 bases; nucleotides not matched to a gene: 10.

The rearrangement links TRBV30 to TRBJ1-1; 10 positions agree with TRBD1. V shed 3 bases, J shed 8 bases, and the junction held 9 bases outside the gene matches. This CDR3 contains 14 residues. Germline CDR1 is GTSNPN and CDR2 is SVGIG (reference sequence). CDR3 sequence reads: CAWSPTGTGDEAFF. The CDR3 region has the DNA TGTGCCTGGAGCCCGACCGGGACAGGGGACGAAGCTTTCTTT.

This clone was picked up one time. V usage is TRBV19 and J usage is TRBJ2-2, with D possibly being TRBD1 (5 bases). V gave up 0 bases and J gave up 6 bases, with 20 bases separating them. This CDR3 has 18 amino acids. Germline V gives CDR1 LNHDA, CDR2 SQIVND (reference sequence). The CDR3 nucleotides are TGTGCCAGTAGTATAGATTGGGGCACCTCCACAGCCCCCGGGGAGCTGTTTTTT. It yields the protein CASSIDWGTSTAPGELFF.

This rearrangement joins TRBV5-1 to TRBJ1-4; D is ambiguous. The CDR3 has 15 amino acids. V lost 0 bases and J 2 bases, leaving 8 bases between the germline ends. Germline CDR1 is SGHRS and CDR2 is YFSETQ. The CDR3 nucleotides read TGCGCCAGCAGCTTGGTTACGGGGACTAATGAAAAACTGTTTTTT. It translates to CASSLVTGTNEKLFF.

This chain links TRBV5-1 with TRBJ1-1; weak D call: TRBD1 (5 bases). The CDR3 runs to 15 residues. V lost 0 bases to trimming and J lost 5 bases, with 14 bases between them. CDR1 and CDR2 (germline): SGHRS, YFSETQ. The CDR3 protein is CASSLEAGLGTEAFF. The CDR3 nucleotides are TGCGCCAGCAGCTTGGAGGCAGGGCTGGGAACTGAAGCTTTCTTT.

V and J are TRBV19 and TRBJ2-1; 7 nucleotides match TRBD2. CDR3 length: 13 residues. Unmatched junction bases numbered 4, after V lost 9 bases and J lost 2 bases. Germline V CDR1 and CDR2: LNHDA, SQIVND (reference sequence). The CDR3 DNA follows: TGTGCCAGCGGCAGCGGGACCTACAATGAGCAGTTCTTC. It translates to CASGSGTYNEQFF.

The J gene is TRBJ1-5, the V gene TRBV19; perhaps TRBD1 as D (5 bases). From germline, CDR1 is LNHDA and CDR2 SQIVND (reference sequence). The CDR3 consists of 15 residues. Trimming stripped 4 bases from V and 5 bases from J, with 15 bases between. CDR3 coding DNA: TGTGCCAGTAGTACCCTAAGGGGCGGCGATCAGCCCCAGCATTTT. Translation: CASSTLRGGDQPQHF.

A single count supports this clone. The chain joins TRBV11-2 to TRBJ2-3, with 10 bases matching TRBD2. The trim removed 1 base at V and 5 bases at J, leaving 6 bases unmatched. CDR3 length equals 16 residues. Germline V gives CDR1 SGHAT, CDR2 FQNNGV. The CDR3 here is CASSLAASGSRDTQYF. In DNA form, the CDR3 reads TGTGCCAGCAGCTTAGCGGCTAGCGGGAGTCGAGATACGCAGTATTTT.

This clone was picked up a small number of times. The chain has TRBV27 and TRBJ1-1; 7 nucleotides agree with TRBD1. The V and J ends lost 5 bases and 0 bases, in that order; junction bases with no gene match: 6. The germline V gene has CDR1 MNHEY and CDR2 SMNVEV (reference sequence). The CDR3 totals 15 residues. CDR3 amino acids: CASSPATGMNTEAFF. The CDR3 nucleotides read TGTGCCAGCAGTCCTGCGACAGGGATGAACACTGAAGCTTTCTTT.

The chain joins TRBV4-3 to TRBJ2-7, with D possibly being TRBD2 (6 bases). CDR3 length: 16 residues. Germline CDR1 is LGHNA and CDR2 is YSLEER. V was shortened by 4 bases and J by 6 bases, with 22 bases between the two germline ends. Here the CDR3 DNA reads TGCGCCAGCAGCCTTGGAGCCGGGAGACTTCTTCGCGAGCAGTACTTC. Encoded protein: CASSLGAGRLLREQYF.

This clone has only a few counts. CDR3 DNA sequence: TGTGCCAGCAGCCCTCCGGGACAGGGTAGTTCACCCCTCCACTTT. Encoded protein: CASSPPGQGSSPLHF. The chain employs TRBV7-8 and TRBJ1-6, with TRBD1 matching 9 bases. Trimming at V came to 5 bases and at J to 9 bases, leaving 8 bases not matched to a gene. Germline CDR1 and CDR2: SGHVS and FQNEAQ. This CDR3 is 15 amino acids long.

The chain's CDR3 is CASSRTGTDSYEQYF. CDR3 nucleotides: TGTGCCAGCAGTCGCACCGGGACAGACTCCTACGAGCAGTACTTC. The chain is built from TRBV6-5 and TRBJ2-7, with 7 bases fitting TRBD1. Germline V CDR1 and CDR2: MNHEY, SVGAGI. V shed 5 bases and J 0 bases; nucleotides not matched to a gene: 7. CDR3 length: 15 residues.

The rearrangement uses TRBV6-5 and TRBJ2-1; D remains ambiguous. The V and J ends lost 0 bases and 6 bases respectively, with 6 bases between them. The CDR3 is made up of 13 amino acids. In germline, CDR1 is MNHEY, CDR2 SVGAGI. The DNA for the CDR3 is TGTGCCAGCAGTTACTCACTATCCAATGAGCAGTTCTTC. Protein product: CASSYSLSNEQFF.

The V and J genes are TRBV11-3 and TRBJ2-2; D may be TRBD2 (5 bases). CDR1 and CDR2 (germline): SGHNT, YENEEA. V lost 5 bases and J 6 bases, leaving 16 bases between the germline ends. This CDR3 is 15 amino acids long. This CDR3 is CASSPGYREAGELFF. DNA of the CDR3: TGTGCCAGCAGCCCCGGATACCGGGAAGCCGGGGAGCTGTTTTTT.

This sequence joins TRBV5-5 and TRBJ1-4; 7 nucleotides match TRBD1. Germline CDR1 is SGHKS and CDR2 is YYEKEE (reference sequence). This CDR3 region has 17 residues. After removal of 0 bases from V and 4 bases from J, the junction contained 9 bases not matched to a gene. The CDR3 region is CASSLGLQGRINEKLFF. CDR3 in DNA: TGTGCCAGCAGCTTGGGACTACAGGGGCGAATTAATGAAAAACTGTTTTTT.